These 5 T cell receptor beta chains came from one sample sequenced in a study of T cells in Graves' hyperthyroidism and ophthalmopathy (dated by TCRdb to between 2018 and 2020). The library was prepared using multiplex PCR. The reads were generated on an Illumina HiSeq 2000. The TCR beta CDR3 regions were amplified from the RNA transcripts. For the first round of RT-PCR on the TCR CDR3, the HTBI primer set was used together with the Qiagen OneStep RT-PCR kit. In-frame beta chains were kept once TCRdb had trimmed the public reads at Q25 with fastp and called clones with MiXCR. Records with the same CDR3 protein are collapsed into one entry carrying the most frequent genes and DNA. The sample records around 350,000 distinct CDR3 sequences, around a quarter of which are singletons. The top ten clones comprise less than 85% of the sample. Input material: blood. All receptors derive from a man aged 45-60 years with Graves' hyperthyroidism.

This clonotype was counted a few times. The chain is built from TRBV18 and TRBJ2-1, with 9 bases that match TRBD1. This CDR3 has 15 residues. Germline V gene data show CDR1 as KGHSH and CDR2 as LQKENI. J lost 4 bases, V lost 6 bases, and 7 bases had no gene match. CDR3 loop: CASSPGQGLYNEQFF. CDR3 bases: TGTGCCAGCTCGCCGGGACAGGGCCTTTACAATGAGCAGTTCTTC.

This clonotype has a count of ten or more. This chain connects TRBV7-9 to TRBJ2-7; maybe TRBD2 (5 bases). There are 15 residues in the CDR3. Trimming cost V 1 base and J 3 bases, with 13 bases left between them. CDR1 and CDR2 (germline): SEHNR, FQNEAQ (reference sequence). CDR3: CASSLDTAGSYEQYF. The CDR3 DNA follows: TGTGCCAGCAGCTTAGACACGGCGGGCAGCTACGAGCAGTACTTC.

This clonotype has more than one count but fewer than ten. This rearrangement joins TRBV2 to TRBJ2-2; TRBD2 might be the D (5 bases). The CDR3 extends over 15 amino acids. Germline CDR1 SNHLY, CDR2 FYNNEI. Trimming cost V 8 bases and J 1 base, with 14 bases left between them. The CDR3 reads CASQWETKNTGELFF. Here the CDR3 DNA reads TGTGCCAGCCAGTGGGAGACCAAGAACACCGGGGAGCTGTTTTTT. Full variable domain (missing parts from reference TRBV2 and TRBJ2-2): EPEVTQTPSHQVTQMGQEVILRCVPISNHLYFYWYRQILGQKVEFLVSFYNNEISEKSEIFDDQFSVERPDGSNFTLKIRSTKLEDSAMYFCASQWETKNTGELFFGEGSRLTVL.

The J gene is TRBJ2-2, the V gene TRBV27; TRBD1 matches at 7 bases. Unmatched junction bases numbered 11, after V lost 5 bases and J lost 2 bases. The CDR3 contains 17 residues. Germline CDR1 and CDR2: MNHEY and SMNVEV (reference sequence). The CDR3 region has the DNA TGTGCCAGCAGTCCGACCGCCGGGACAGTTAACACCGGGGAGCTGTTTTTT. Translation: CASSPTAGTVNTGELFF.

CDR3 amino acids: CASSLGPGRHGSVNEQFF. DNA of the CDR3: TGTGCCAGCAGTCTCGGACCAGGGAGACATGGAAGTGTCAATGAGCAGTTCTTC. This chain connects TRBV28 to TRBJ2-1; D is tentatively TRBD1 or TRBD2 (5 bases each). This CDR3 comprises 18 residues. V was trimmed by 5 bases and J by 6 bases, leaving 26 bases between them. Germline CDR1 reads MDHEN; CDR2 reads SYDVKM.